This T cell receptor (beta chain) was captured by sequencing in a study of blood T cells in healthy people across ages. The study's findings and limits: The diversity estimates, figures obtained from one million T cells, were considered underestimates.

It was with a sample-barcoded 5' primer and a J-beta primer mix that a second PCR of about 6 to 11 cycles was run. Each cDNA molecule received a tag from a template-switch adaptor that had 12 random nucleotides. MiXCR was run by TCRdb on the 5' RACE reads, yielding one entry per CDR3 protein. The sample records about 800,000 distinct CDR3 sequences, more than 35% being singletons. The study drew donors from healthy Caucasian individuals in Russia aged roughly 6 to 90. A word on this clonotype: Its antigen is undetermined.

This clonotype was sampled from an elderly man in good health. The material sequenced was blood.

Written as DNA, the CDR3 is TGTGCCAGCAGCTTAGGGGGACCGGATTTTTACGAGCAGTACTTC. This gives the protein CASSLGGPDFYEQYF. The V and J genes are TRBV7-2 and TRBJ2-7; D could derive from TRBD1 or TRBD2 (5 bases each). Germline values: CDR1 SGHTA, CDR2 FQGNSA. The CDR3 runs to 15 residues. Between the trimmed V and J ends, which lost 1 base and 4 bases, there was a span of 14 bases.